This section outlines one TCR beta chain sequence together with its context. The data are from a study of CD4 and CD8 cells across lung adenocarcinoma regions. The ends were cut back, 5 bases at V and 3 bases at J, with 14 bases in the middle. Germline V lookup: CDR1 SGHTA, CDR2 FQGNSA. This CDR3 is 15 amino acids long. MiXCR was run by TCRdb on the PCR reads, yielding one entry per CDR3 protein. The profile shows around 20,000 distinct CDR3 sequences, around 50% of them singletons. The patients had localized lung adenocarcinoma, a non-small cell subtype. The sequence came from a male donor with lung adenocarcinoma. The CD4 and CD8 labels of this study may be unreliable. The chain couples TRBV7-2 to TRBJ2-1, with D possibly TRBD2 on 6 matching bases. Sequences were obtained from CD8+ T cells from the margin of a lung tumor. The CDR3 nucleotides are TGTGCCAGCAGCGCTTTTTCCGGGAGCTACAATGAGCAGTTCTTC. Encoded protein: CASSAFSGSYNEQFF.